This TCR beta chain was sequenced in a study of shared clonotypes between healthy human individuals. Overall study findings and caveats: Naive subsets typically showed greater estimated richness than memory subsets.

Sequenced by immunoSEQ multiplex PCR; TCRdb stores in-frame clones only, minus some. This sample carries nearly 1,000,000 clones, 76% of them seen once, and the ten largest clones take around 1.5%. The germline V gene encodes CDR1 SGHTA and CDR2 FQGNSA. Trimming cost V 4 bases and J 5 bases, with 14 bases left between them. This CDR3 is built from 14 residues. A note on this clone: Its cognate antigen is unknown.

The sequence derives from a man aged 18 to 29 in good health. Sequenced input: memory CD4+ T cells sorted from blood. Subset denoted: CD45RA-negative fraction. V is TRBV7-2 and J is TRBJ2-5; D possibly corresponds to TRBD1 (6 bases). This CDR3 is CASSSRDTGETQYF. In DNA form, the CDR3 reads TGTGCCAGCAGCTCCCGGGACACCGGGGAGACCCAGTACTTC.